Shown below are 27 T cell receptor beta chains from a single sample sequenced in a study of T cell responses to AZD1222 COVID-19 vaccine. The data were produced by immunoSEQ multiplex PCR, yet TCRdb's version contains in-frame clones alone and is incomplete. The sample carries 95,000 to 100,000 clones, around nine tenths recorded once. The specimen was peripheral blood, collected 28 days after the second AZD1222 dose. The receptors were gathered from an adult who received the AZD1222 COVID-19 vaccine.

The chain uses TRBV19 and TRBJ2-5; 8 bases fit TRBD2. The trim removed 4 bases at V and 4 bases at J, leaving 14 bases unmatched. The germline V gene encodes CDR1 LNHDA and CDR2 SQIVND (reference sequence). The CDR3 consists of 17 residues. The chain's CDR3 is CASSTRESGRARETQYF. The CDR3 nucleotides read TGTGCCAGTAGTACCCGGGAATCCGGGAGGGCCCGAGAGACCCAGTACTTC.

The chain links TRBV6-5 to TRBJ1-6; D remains unclear. V gave up 0 bases and J gave up 3 bases, with 6 bases separating them. Germline CDR1 reads MNHEY; CDR2 reads SVGAGI. The CDR3 length is 15 residues. In DNA, the CDR3 is TGTGCCAGCAGTTACTCGGGCAGCTATAATTCACCCCTCCACTTT. Encoded protein: CASSYSGSYNSPLHF.

V usage is TRBV11-2 and J usage is TRBJ2-3; TRBD2 matches 11 bases. The CDR3 has 15 residues. Germline assignment: CDR1 SGHAT and CDR2 FQNNGV. Trimming cost V 5 bases and J 7 bases; bases outside gene matches: 8. The CDR3: CASSETSGSTHTQYF. The CDR3 DNA reads TGTGCCAGCAGCGAAACTAGCGGGAGTACTCATACGCAGTATTTT.

The V gene is TRBV5-1, the J gene TRBJ2-3; TRBD2 is a possible D gene (7 bases). Germline V gene data show CDR1 as SGHRS and CDR2 as YFSETQ. V was shortened by 3 bases and J by 4 bases, with 9 bases between the two germline ends. There are 13 residues in the CDR3. Here the CDR3 DNA reads TGCGCCAGCAGCTGGGGGGGCGCAGATACGCAGTATTTT. Its translation: CASSWGGADTQYF. Together with reference TRBV5-1 and TRBJ2-3, the CDR3 gives the full variable domain: KAGVTQTPRYLIKTRGQQVTLSCSPISGHRSVSWYQQTPGQGLQFLFEYFSETQRNKGNFPGRFSGRQFSNSRSEMNVSTLELGDSALYLCASSWGGADTQYFGPGTRLTVL.

The V gene is TRBV27, the J gene TRBJ2-5; D is uncertain. The CDR3 totals 14 residues. The V end lost 5 bases, the J end lost 7 bases, and 17 bases lay between the germline ends. Germline V gene sequence: CDR1 MNHEY, CDR2 SMNVEV (reference sequence). In DNA, the CDR3 is TGTGCCAGCAGTATCCGGGCCTCAACCCCGACCCAGTACTTC. As protein: CASSIRASTPTQYF.

This clone has just one count. This chain links TRBV21-1 with TRBJ2-7; whether TRBD1, the table's D call, matches the DNA was not checked. TRBV21-1 is marked as a pseudogene. The CDR3 totals 16 residues. The CDR3 is CASPTRRDGQGYEQYF. As DNA, the CDR3 is TGTGCCAGCCCTACCCGCAGAGACGGACAAGGCTACGAGCAGTACTTC.

This sequence joins TRBV23-1 and TRBJ1-5, with D uncertain. TRBV23-1 is an ORF for which the function is uncertain. CDR3 length: 14 residues. V lost 2 bases and J 9 bases, leaving 14 bases between the germline ends. In DNA, the CDR3 is TGCGCCAGCAGTCAAAATGGGCCCGCCAGGCCCCAGCATTTT. Amino acids: CASSQNGPARPQHF.

The chain has TRBV30 and TRBJ1-5; D remains ambiguous. The CDR3 contains 13 residues. Trimming removed 5 bases at V and 1 base at J, with 9 bases between. The germline V gene has CDR1 GTSNPN and CDR2 SVGIG (reference sequence). The chain's CDR3 is CAWGGGSNQPQHF. Written as DNA, the CDR3 is TGTGCCTGGGGCGGCGGGAGCAATCAGCCCCAGCATTTT.

This clone was recorded a few times. The chain uses TRBV11-2 and TRBJ1-6, with TRBD1 matching over 8 bases. Germline V gene data show CDR1 as SGHAT and CDR2 as FQNNGV. The CDR3 totals 16 residues. J gave up 7 bases and V 1 base, and 6 bases lay outside the gene matches. CDR3 sequence reads: CASSLAYRDRNSPLHF. The CDR3 DNA reads as TGTGCCAGCAGCTTAGCTTACCGGGACAGGAATTCACCCCTCCACTTT.

This rearrangement joins TRBV27 to TRBJ2-3, with D maybe TRBD2 (5 bases). Germline V gene data show CDR1 as MNHEY and CDR2 as SMNVEV (reference sequence). V gave up 7 bases and J gave up 3 bases, with 11 bases separating them. The CDR3 has 13 residues. CDR3: CASTGLGTDTQYF. As DNA, the CDR3 is TGTGCCAGCACAGGACTGGGTACAGATACGCAGTATTTT.

The CDR3 spells CASSNGQGRLVTEAFF. CDR3 DNA: TGTGCCAGCAGCAACGGACAGGGGAGATTGGTCACTGAAGCTTTCTTT. V usage is TRBV7-6 and J usage is TRBJ1-1; 9 nucleotides line up with TRBD1. The V gene end was trimmed by 5 bases and the J gene end by 4 bases; junction bases not matched to a gene: 11. Germline CDR1 reads SGHVS; CDR2 reads FNYEAQ. The CDR3 sequence is 16 residues long.

The V call is TRBV10-1, the J call TRBJ1-2; D unresolved. CDR1 and CDR2 (germline): WNHNN, SYGVQD (reference sequence). Trimming stripped 3 bases from V and 5 bases from J, with 13 bases between. The CDR3 extends over 14 amino acids. The CDR3 DNA follows: TGCGCCAGCAGTGATGGCTCCTCGGGTTATGGCTACACCTTC. It is translated as CASSDGSSGYGYTF.

The chain employs TRBV5-3 and TRBJ1-1, with D unresolved. TRBV5-3 is marked as an open reading frame, function uncertain. Trimming removed 6 bases at V and 0 bases at J, with 12 bases between. There are 14 residues in the CDR3. The DNA for the CDR3 is TGTGCCAGAACCCGCGGGCAGATGAACACTGAAGCTTTCTTT. As protein: CARTRGQMNTEAFF.

In the case of this clone: Its ends do not fully match the called genes, so a read error is possible. The J gene is TRBJ2-2, the V gene TRBV24-1; 9 bases line up with TRBD2. CDR3 length equals 16 residues. CDR1 is KGHDR, CDR2 SFDVKD, per germline. The CDR3 loop is CAASDFVLAGTGELFF. CDR3 in DNA: TGTGCCGCCAGTGATTTCGTACTAGCGGGCACCGGGGAGCTGTTTTTT.

The chain links TRBV19 to TRBJ2-1; 8 bases map to TRBD2. Germline assignment: CDR1 LNHDA and CDR2 SQIVND (reference sequence). Trimming removed 4 bases from V and 4 bases from J; junction bases left unmatched: 9. The CDR3 runs to 16 residues. CDR3 residues: CASSTAGTRVYNEQFF. CDR3 nucleotides: TGTGCCAGTAGTACGGCCGGGACTAGAGTTTACAATGAGCAGTTCTTC.

The chain has TRBV7-8 and TRBJ2-7; D possibly corresponds to TRBD2 (6 bases). CDR3 length: 15 amino acids. Germline V gene lookup returns CDR1 SGHVS and CDR2 FQNEAQ. Trimming cost V 7 bases and J 1 base, with 17 bases left between them. The CDR3 region has the DNA TGTGCCAGCACTTTGCCTCCAGGGAGGTCCTACGAGCAGTACTTC. Its translation is CASTLPPGRSYEQYF.

The V and J genes are TRBV19 and TRBJ2-2, with D possibly TRBD2 on 5 matching bases. The CDR3 sequence is 14 residues long. Germline V lookup: CDR1 LNHDA, CDR2 SQIVND (reference sequence). V dropped 7 bases and J dropped 3 bases, with 12 bases sitting between them. The chain's CDR3 is CASNRGRDTGELFF. The CDR3 coding sequence is TGTGCCAGTAACCGGGGTAGGGACACCGGGGAGCTGTTTTTT.

This clone was seen a handful of times. This chain links TRBV4-1 with TRBJ1-1; a weak D match, TRBD1 (5 bases). CDR1 is MGHRA and CDR2 is YSYEKL in the germline V gene. V was shortened by 2 bases and J by 0 bases, with 19 bases between the two germline ends. The CDR3 covers 18 residues. Here the CDR3 reads CASSQLELVRGLNTEAFF. CDR3 coding DNA: TGCGCCAGCAGCCAATTAGAGTTAGTTAGGGGCCTGAACACTGAAGCTTTCTTT.

The chain employs TRBV5-1 and TRBJ2-5, with 7 bases identical to TRBD1. Germline-derived CDR1 and CDR2 are SGHRS and YFSETQ. The junction had 8 bases not matched to a gene; V was cut back by 4 bases and J by 5 bases. The CDR3 covers 14 residues. Written as DNA, the CDR3 is TGCGCCAGCAGCGAGAAGACAGGGATGGAGACCCAGTACTTC. It specifies CASSEKTGMETQYF.

The chain is built from TRBV5-4 and TRBJ2-1; weak D call: TRBD2 (6 bases). This CDR3 spans 13 amino acids. Germline V CDR1 and CDR2: SGHNT, YYREEE (reference sequence). The V and J ends lost 2 bases and 9 bases respectively, with 12 bases between them. The CDR3 region has the DNA TGTGCCAGCAGCTTAGTCTCCGGGGGTGAGCAGTTCTTC. It is translated as CASSLVSGGEQFF.

This clone was seen a handful of times. The chain couples TRBV2 to TRBJ1-2; possible D gene TRBD1, 5 bases. In germline, CDR1 is SNHLY, CDR2 FYNNEI. Trimming stripped 2 bases from V and 4 bases from J, with 17 bases between. CDR3 size: 16 residues. For the CDR3, the DNA is TGTGCCAGCAGTGAACTTTGGGCCGGTACAGGCTATGGCTACACCTTC. Translation: CASSELWAGTGYGYTF.

This clone came up a few times. This chain links TRBV5-4 with TRBJ2-3; D unclear. The CDR3 runs 14 residues. Deletions cut 5 bases from V and 0 bases from J, with 10 bases between. Germline CDR1 reads SGHNT; CDR2 reads YYREEE (reference sequence). CDR3 in amino acids: CASRNYYSTDTQYF. In DNA, the CDR3 is TGTGCCAGCAGGAACTACTATAGCACAGATACGCAGTATTTT.

Concerning this clone itself: At one of its ends the junction is not consistent with the germline gene, which may arise from a read error. The chain uses TRBV6-1 and TRBJ2-7; 9 bases fit TRBD2. This CDR3 comprises 12 residues. In germline, CDR1 is MNHNS, CDR2 SASEGT. Here the CDR3 DNA reads TGTGCCAGCAGTGAAGCAGGGACTAGCCCCCATTTC. Translation gives CASSEAGTSPHF.

The rearrangement links TRBV27 to TRBJ1-5, with D uncertain. The CDR3 length is 13 residues. V gave up 6 bases and J gave up 8 bases, with 14 bases separating them. From germline, CDR1 is MNHEY and CDR2 SMNVEV (reference sequence). In DNA form, the CDR3 reads TGTGCCAGCAGCCCTCGGGTCGGGGAGCCCCAGCATTTT. Translated: CASSPRVGEPQHF.

The CDR3 region is CASSLWGTGQGSFSEQYF. The DNA for the CDR3 is TGTGCCAGCAGTTTATGGGGAACAGGACAGGGAAGTTTCTCCGAGCAGTACTTC. The V gene is TRBV28, the J gene TRBJ2-7, with 8 bases that match TRBD1. Germline V gene data show CDR1 as MDHEN and CDR2 as SYDVKM. Trimming at V came to 0 bases and at J to 6 bases, leaving 16 bases not matched to a gene. The CDR3 consists of 18 residues.

The chain employs TRBV3-1 (or the pseudogene TRBV3-2) and TRBJ2-7; TRBD1 agrees at 9 bases. The CDR3 runs to 17 residues. Germline CDR1 and CDR2: LGHDT and YNNKEL (reference sequence). With 3 bases clipped from V and 3 bases from J, the junction kept 12 bases outside the gene matches. CDR3 DNA: TGTGCCAGCAGCCAGTCCCTCCCGGGACAGGGAAACTACGAGCAGTACTTC. Protein sequence: CASSQSLPGQGNYEQYF.

This chain links TRBV2 with TRBJ2-3; 11 bases map to TRBD2. CDR1 and CDR2 from the germline V gene are SNHLY and FYNNEI. The J segment lost 2 bases and the V segment lost 2 bases, leaving 3 bases of the junction unmatched. The CDR3 has 16 residues. CDR3 DNA sequence: TGTGCCAGCAGTGAACTAGCGGGGGGCCCCACAGATACGCAGTATTTT. This translates into CASSELAGGPTDTQYF.